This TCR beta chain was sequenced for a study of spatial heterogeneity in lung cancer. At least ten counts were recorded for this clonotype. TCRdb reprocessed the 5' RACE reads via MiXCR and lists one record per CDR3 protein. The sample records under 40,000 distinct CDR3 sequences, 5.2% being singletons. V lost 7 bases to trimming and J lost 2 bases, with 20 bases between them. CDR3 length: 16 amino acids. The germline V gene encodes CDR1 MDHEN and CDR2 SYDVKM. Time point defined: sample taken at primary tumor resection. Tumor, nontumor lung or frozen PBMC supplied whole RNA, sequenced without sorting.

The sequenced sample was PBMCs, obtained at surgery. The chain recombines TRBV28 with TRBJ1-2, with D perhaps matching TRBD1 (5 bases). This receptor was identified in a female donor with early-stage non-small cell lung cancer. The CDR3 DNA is TGTGCCAGCATAGGTATTGGGGCTACCACGAACTATGGCTACACCTTC. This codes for CASIGIGATTNYGYTF.